These 10 T cell receptor beta chains share one sample of origin, sequenced in a study of vaccination effects on CD4 cells after COVID-19. Expansion with viral peptide pools was applied to antigen-specific CD4+ T cells by the ViraFEST assay prior to sequencing. CD4+ T cell isolation took place after 10 days of culture. The vaccine given was either BNT162b2 or mRNA-1273, in two doses. Antigens of these TCRs are unknown. Clones were read by immunoSEQ multiplex PCR, and TCRdb kept only the in-frame ones, dropping some. The sample yields more than 50,000 clones, about 80% seen once. This material consisted of CD4+ T cells from PBMCs cultured with HCoV-OC43 spike peptides, taken after COVID-19 vaccination. The subset: HCoV-OC43 spike overlapping peptide pool stimulation. The receptors shown here come from a human donor who received a COVID-19 vaccine.

V is TRBV18 and J is TRBJ1-1; 8 positions match TRBD1. Germline assignment: CDR1 KGHSH and CDR2 LQKENI. This CDR3 has 17 residues. J gave up 4 bases and V 0 bases, and 10 bases lay outside the gene matches. Here the CDR3 reads CASSPPVGQGSGTEAFF. CDR3 in DNA: TGTGCCAGCTCACCACCGGTCGGACAGGGTTCAGGCACTGAAGCTTTCTTT.

This clone was recorded a few times. The V and J genes are TRBV6-5 and TRBJ1-1; a weak D match, TRBD1 (6 bases). CDR3 length: 13 amino acids. V was shortened by 9 bases and J by 3 bases, with 14 bases between the two germline ends. Looked up from germline, CDR1 is MNHEY and CDR2 is SVGAGI. In DNA, the CDR3 is TGTGCCAGTGCCAAACAGGGTCACACTGAAGCTTTCTTT. This translates into CASAKQGHTEAFF.

The chain joins TRBV3-1 (or the pseudogene TRBV3-2) to TRBJ2-2, with D tentatively TRBD1 or TRBD2 (5 bases each). Germline assignment: CDR1 LGHDT and CDR2 YNNKEL (reference sequence). Deletions cut 0 bases from V and 4 bases from J, with 12 bases between. CDR3 size: 16 residues. For the CDR3, the DNA is TGTGCCAGCAGCCAAGATTGGGGGTCGGGCACCGGGGAGCTGTTTTTT. Protein product: CASSQDWGSGTGELFF.

This chain joins TRBV24-1 and TRBJ1-5; D uncertain. Germline CDR1 reads KGHDR; CDR2 reads SFDVKD. Trimming took 5 bases from V and 0 from J, leaving 7 bases between them. This CDR3 is 14 amino acids long. The CDR3 coding sequence is TGTGCCACCAGTGGATCAAATAGCAATCAGCCCCAGCATTTT. It encodes CATSGSNSNQPQHF.

V and J are TRBV6-5 and TRBJ2-5; D is perhaps TRBD1 (6 bases). CDR1 and CDR2 (germline): MNHEY, SVGAGI. The CDR3 covers 14 residues. V was shortened by 6 bases and J by 1 base, with 12 bases between the two germline ends. The CDR3 loop is CASSLQGPQETQYF. In DNA, the CDR3 is TGTGCCAGCAGCTTACAGGGACCCCAAGAGACCCAGTACTTC.

V usage is TRBV28 and J usage is TRBJ1-2, with 7 bases identical to TRBD1. V dropped 10 bases and J dropped 7; count of bases not matched to a gene: 9. The CDR3 loop spans 12 amino acids. Germline values: CDR1 MDHEN, CDR2 SYDVKM. For the CDR3, the DNA is TGTGCCACCAATAACAGGGGCTCTGGCTACACCTTC. Protein sequence: CATNNRGSGYTF.

The CDR3 reads CAIRSDRGLTDTQYF. In nucleotides, the CDR3 is TGTGCCATCAGGTCGGACAGGGGACTCACAGATACGCAGTATTTT. The gene calls are TRBV10-3 and TRBJ2-3, with 9 bases fitting TRBD1. The V gene end was trimmed by 6 bases and the J gene end by 2 bases; junction bases not matched to a gene: 6. This CDR3 spans 15 amino acids. The germline gives CDR1 ENHRY, CDR2 SYGVKD.

V is TRBV5-4 and J is TRBJ2-5; D is unclear. The germline V gene encodes CDR1 SGHNT and CDR2 YYREEE (reference sequence). The CDR3 spans 13 residues. V lost 1 base to trimming and J lost 5 bases, with 9 bases between them. CDR3: CASSLRIRETQYF. The CDR3 DNA reads as TGTGCCAGCAGCTTGCGGATCCGCGAGACCCAGTACTTC.

The chain combines TRBV6-5 with TRBJ2-2; a possible D gene is TRBD1 (6 bases). V dropped 6 bases and J dropped 4 bases, with 9 bases sitting between them. The CDR3 consists of 13 residues. Germline CDR1 reads MNHEY; CDR2 reads SVGAGI. Here the CDR3 reads CASRQGGTGELFF. Written as DNA, the CDR3 is TGTGCCAGCAGGCAAGGGGGCACCGGGGAGCTGTTTTTT.

The chain has TRBV7-2 and TRBJ2-5, with D maybe TRBD2 (6 bases). This CDR3 spans 15 amino acids. With 0 bases removed from V and 8 bases from J, the gap between germline ends came to 16 bases. Germline assignment: CDR1 SGHTA and CDR2 FQGNSA. The CDR3 region is CASSLAESPGGTQYF. CDR3 coding DNA: TGTGCCAGCAGCTTAGCGGAAAGTCCCGGGGGAACCCAGTACTTC.